This is a list of T cell receptor beta chains from one sample in a study of T cell responses to AZD1222 COVID-19 vaccine. The protocol was immunoSEQ multiplex PCR, while the TCRdb copy is restricted to in-frame clones and leaves out a portion. The profile covers approximately 77,000 clones, with 70% to 90% appearing a single time and around 3.7% taken by the ten largest. Specimen: peripheral blood, collected 28 days after the second AZD1222 dose. The receptors here all came from an adult who received the AZD1222 COVID-19 vaccine. The CDR3 runs from the conserved cysteine through the conserved F or W. The D gene is left open where the match is weak. A clone size is listed for some rows: how often the clone was seen (once, few, many), or a class if it is expanded.

clone size: once; D gene: NA; J gene: TRBJ1-1; V gene: TRBV5-1; CDR3 DNA: TGCGCCAGCAGCCAGGGTGACACTGAAGCTTTCTTT; CDR3 protein: CASSQGDTEAFF
clone size: NA; D gene: TRBD2; J gene: TRBJ2-1; V gene: TRBV12-3/TRBV12-4; CDR3 DNA: TGTGCCAGCACTTTAGCGGGAGGTGACGAGCAGTTCTTC; CDR3 protein: CASTLAGGDEQFF
clone size: NA; D gene: NA; J gene: TRBJ2-3; V gene: TRBV30; CDR3 DNA: TGTGCCTGGAGTGTATCAGATACGCAGTATTTT; CDR3 protein: CAWSVSDTQYF
clone size: NA; D gene: NA; J gene: TRBJ1-1; V gene: TRBV25-1; CDR3 DNA: TGTGCCAGCTCCGAGGGGTTCCTAAACACTGAAGCTTTCTTT; CDR3 protein: CASSEGFLNTEAFF
clone size: once; D gene: NA; J gene: TRBJ1-1; V gene: TRBV5-4; CDR3 DNA: TGTGCCAGCAGCTATGGGGGGCCGAACACTGAAGCTTTCTTT; CDR3 protein: CASSYGGPNTEAFF
clone size: NA; D gene: TRBD1; J gene: TRBJ2-2; V gene: TRBV7-6; CDR3 DNA: TGTGCCAGCAGCTACAGGGGCGGGGAGCTGTTTTTT; CDR3 protein: CASSYRGGELFF
clone size: NA; D gene: NA; J gene: TRBJ1-5; V gene: TRBV19; CDR3 DNA: TGTGCCAGTAGTTCCGGGCTATTAAATCAGCCCCAGCATTTT; CDR3 protein: CASSSGLLNQPQHF
clone size: NA; D gene: NA; J gene: TRBJ1-5; V gene: TRBV6-2/TRBV6-3; CDR3 DNA: TGTGCCAGCAGTTACGCCCGGGACCTAAGACAGCCCCAGCATTTT; CDR3 protein: CASSYARDLRQPQHF
clone size: NA; D gene: TRBD1; J gene: TRBJ1-4; V gene: TRBV5-1; CDR3 DNA: TGCGCCAGCAGCCAAGGGACAGGGCCGAGGGATGAAAAACTGTTTTTT; CDR3 protein: CASSQGTGPRDEKLFF
clone size: NA; D gene: TRBD1; J gene: TRBJ2-7; V gene: TRBV24-1; CDR3 DNA: TGTGCCACCAGTGACCCGGGACAGGGGAAAAGCTACGAGCAGTACTTC; CDR3 protein: CATSDPGQGKSYEQYF
clone size: NA; D gene: TRBD2; J gene: TRBJ2-2; V gene: TRBV7-2; CDR3 DNA: TGTGCCAGCAGCTTACACCCCGGGAGGGGCACCGGGGAGCTGTTTTTT; CDR3 protein: CASSLHPGRGTGELFF
clone size: NA; D gene: NA; J gene: TRBJ1-5; V gene: TRBV2; CDR3 DNA: TGTGCCAGCAGTGCCGACAGTGGCAATCAGCCCCAGCATTTT; CDR3 protein: CASSADSGNQPQHF
clone size: NA; D gene: NA; J gene: TRBJ2-3; V gene: TRBV20-1; CDR3 DNA: TGCAGTGCCCTGCGGACAGATACGCAGTATTTT; CDR3 protein: CSALRTDTQYF